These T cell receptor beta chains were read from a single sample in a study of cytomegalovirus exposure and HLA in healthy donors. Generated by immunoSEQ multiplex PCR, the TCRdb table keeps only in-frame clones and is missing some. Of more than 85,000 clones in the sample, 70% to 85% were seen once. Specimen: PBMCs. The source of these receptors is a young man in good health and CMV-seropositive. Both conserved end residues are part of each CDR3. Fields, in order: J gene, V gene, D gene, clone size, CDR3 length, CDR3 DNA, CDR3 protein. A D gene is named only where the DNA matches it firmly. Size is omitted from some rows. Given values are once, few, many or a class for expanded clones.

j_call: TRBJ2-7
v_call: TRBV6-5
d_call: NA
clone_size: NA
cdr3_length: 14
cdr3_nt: TGTGCCAGCAGTTATGGGGGGGCCCCCTACGAGCAGTACTTC
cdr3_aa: CASSYGGAPYEQYF

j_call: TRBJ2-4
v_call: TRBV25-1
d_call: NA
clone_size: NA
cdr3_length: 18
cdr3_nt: TGTGCCAGCAGTGACCAGGGGAGGGGTGGTCCGGCCAAAAACATTCAGTACTTC
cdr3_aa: CASSDQGRGGPAKNIQYF

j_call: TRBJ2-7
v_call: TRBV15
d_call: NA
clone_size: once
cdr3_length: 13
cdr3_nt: TGTGCCACCAGCGAAAAGTGGGCTCGCGAGCAGTACTTC
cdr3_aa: CATSEKWAREQYF

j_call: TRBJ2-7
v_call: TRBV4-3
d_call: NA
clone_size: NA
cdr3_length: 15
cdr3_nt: TGCGCCAGCAGCCAATCCCCGACTAGTTATCGCGAGCAGTACTTC
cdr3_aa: CASSQSPTSYREQYF

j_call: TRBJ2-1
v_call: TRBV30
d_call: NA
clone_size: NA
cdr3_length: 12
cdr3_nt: TGTGCCTGGGGGGACGGGCGGGGTGAGCAGTTCTTC
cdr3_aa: CAWGDGRGEQFF

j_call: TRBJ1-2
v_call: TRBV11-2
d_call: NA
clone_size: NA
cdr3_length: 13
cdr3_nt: TGTGCCAGCAGCCGGGGGGGTTCCTATGGCTACACCTTC
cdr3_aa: CASSRGGSYGYTF

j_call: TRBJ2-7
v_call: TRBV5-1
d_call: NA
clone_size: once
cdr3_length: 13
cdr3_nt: TGCGCCAGCAGCTTGGCTGTCGTAGACGAGCAGTACTTC
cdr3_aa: CASSLAVVDEQYF

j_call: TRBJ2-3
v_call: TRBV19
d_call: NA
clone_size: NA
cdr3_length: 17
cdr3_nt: TGTGCCAGTAGCGATGATCGGCGTACAGCCCGGACAGATACGCAGTATTTT
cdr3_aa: CASSDDRRTARTDTQYF

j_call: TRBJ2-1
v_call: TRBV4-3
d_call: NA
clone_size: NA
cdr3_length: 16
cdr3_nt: TGCGCCAGCAGCCCCTTTGGCTTCGGGGCCTACAATGAGCAGTTCTTC
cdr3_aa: CASSPFGFGAYNEQFF

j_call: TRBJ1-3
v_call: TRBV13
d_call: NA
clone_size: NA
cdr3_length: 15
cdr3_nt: TGTGCCAGCAGCTCGGTTACCATTTGGGGAAACACCATATATTTT
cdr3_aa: CASSSVTIWGNTIYF

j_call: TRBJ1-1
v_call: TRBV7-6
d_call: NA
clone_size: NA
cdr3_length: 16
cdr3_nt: TGTGCCAGCAGCTCAAGGCCAGGGCCGGATGACACTGAAGCTTTCTTT
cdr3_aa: CASSSRPGPDDTEAFF

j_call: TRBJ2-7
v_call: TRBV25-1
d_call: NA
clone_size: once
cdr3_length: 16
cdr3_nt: TGTGCCAGCAGTGACCCGACAGCCGACCTAACCTACGAGCAGTACTTC
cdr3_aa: CASSDPTADLTYEQYF

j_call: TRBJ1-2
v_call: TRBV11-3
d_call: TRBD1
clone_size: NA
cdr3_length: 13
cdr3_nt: TGTGCCAGCAGCTTTAGGCCAGGGGGTGGCTACACCTTC
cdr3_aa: CASSFRPGGGYTF

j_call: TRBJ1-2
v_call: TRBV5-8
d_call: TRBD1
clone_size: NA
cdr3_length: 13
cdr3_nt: TGTGCCAGCAGCCAGTTGACAGGGGACGGCTACACCTTC
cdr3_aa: CASSQLTGDGYTF

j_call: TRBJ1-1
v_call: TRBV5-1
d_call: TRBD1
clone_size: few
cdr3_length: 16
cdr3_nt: TGCGCCAGCAGCTTGTCGACGAGGCCAGGGGGCACTGAAGCTTTCTTT
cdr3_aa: CASSLSTRPGGTEAFF

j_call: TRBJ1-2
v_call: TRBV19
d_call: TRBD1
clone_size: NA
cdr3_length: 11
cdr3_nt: TGTGCCAGTCGACAGGGACGTGGCTACACCTTC
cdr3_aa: CASRQGRGYTF

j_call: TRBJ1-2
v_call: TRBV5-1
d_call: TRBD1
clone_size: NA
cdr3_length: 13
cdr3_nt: TGCGCCAGCAGCTTGGGACAGGGGGGCGGCTACACCTTC
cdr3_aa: CASSLGQGGGYTF

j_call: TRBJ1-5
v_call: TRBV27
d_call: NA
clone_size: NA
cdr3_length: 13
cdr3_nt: TGTGCCAGCAGCCTAGGCAGCAATCAGCCCCAGCATTTT
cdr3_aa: CASSLGSNQPQHF

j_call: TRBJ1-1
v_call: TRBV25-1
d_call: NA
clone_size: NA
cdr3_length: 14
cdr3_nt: TGTGCCAGCAGTGAATGGCAGGGTGAGACTGAAGCTTTCTTT
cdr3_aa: CASSEWQGETEAFF

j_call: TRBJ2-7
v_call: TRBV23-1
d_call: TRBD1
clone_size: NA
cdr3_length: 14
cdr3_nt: TGCGCCAGCAGTCTCGGACAGGGAGCCTACGAGCAGTACTTC
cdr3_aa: CASSLGQGAYEQYF

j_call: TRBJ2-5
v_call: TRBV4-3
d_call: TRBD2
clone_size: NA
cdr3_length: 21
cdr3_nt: TGCGCCAGCAGCCAAGATCTTCTTAAGAGCGGGGGGGCCTCGGGGGAGGAGACCCAGTACTTC
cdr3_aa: CASSQDLLKSGGASGEETQYF

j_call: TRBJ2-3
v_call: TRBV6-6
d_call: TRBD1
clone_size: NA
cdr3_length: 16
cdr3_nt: TGTGCCAGCAGCACCGGGACAGGGAGACGACCAGATACGCAGTATTTT
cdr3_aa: CASSTGTGRRPDTQYF

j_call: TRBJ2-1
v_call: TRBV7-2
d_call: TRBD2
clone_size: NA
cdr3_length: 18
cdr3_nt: TGTGCCAGCGGGCTTAGGGGGGTTGGAGCGGGGGACTACAATGAGCAGTTCTTC
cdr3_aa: CASGLRGVGAGDYNEQFF

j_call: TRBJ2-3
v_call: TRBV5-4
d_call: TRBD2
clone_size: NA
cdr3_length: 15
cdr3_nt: TGTGCCAGCAGCTGGGGGACTAGCCTGACAGATACGCAGTATTTT
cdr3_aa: CASSWGTSLTDTQYF

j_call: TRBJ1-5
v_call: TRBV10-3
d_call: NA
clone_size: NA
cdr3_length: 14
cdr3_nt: TGTGCCATCAGTAAAGAGGAAGGGGCCGATCCCCAGCATTTT
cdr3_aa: CAISKEEGADPQHF

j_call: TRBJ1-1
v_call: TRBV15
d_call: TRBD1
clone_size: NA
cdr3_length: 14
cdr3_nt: TGTGCCACCAGCATGTATGGACAGGGCACTGAAGCTTTCTTT
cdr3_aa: CATSMYGQGTEAFF

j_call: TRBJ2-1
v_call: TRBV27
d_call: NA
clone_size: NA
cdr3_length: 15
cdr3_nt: TGTGCCAGCAGTTTAAGAGGGTTTGTGTACAATGAGCAGTTCTTC
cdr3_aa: CASSLRGFVYNEQFF

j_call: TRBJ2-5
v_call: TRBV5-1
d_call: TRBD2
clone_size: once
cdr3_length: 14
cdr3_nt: TGCGCCAGCAGCTCAGGACTAGCGGGAGAGACCCAGTACTTC
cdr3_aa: CASSSGLAGETQYF

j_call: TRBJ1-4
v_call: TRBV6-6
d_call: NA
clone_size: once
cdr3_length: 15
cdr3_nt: TGTGCCAGCAGTTCAAAACAGGCAACTAATGAAAAACTGTTTTTT
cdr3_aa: CASSSKQATNEKLFF

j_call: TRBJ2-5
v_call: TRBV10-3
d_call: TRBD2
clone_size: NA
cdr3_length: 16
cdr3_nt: TGTGCCATCAGTGATATCGCTAGCGGGGGGGCAGAGACCCAGTACTTC
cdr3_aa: CAISDIASGGAETQYF

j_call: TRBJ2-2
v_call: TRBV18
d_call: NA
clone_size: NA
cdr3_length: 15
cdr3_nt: TGTGCCAGCTCACCACGGAGTGTGATCACCGGGGAGCTGTTTTTT
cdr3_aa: CASSPRSVITGELFF